This TCR beta chain comes out of a study of blood T cell repertoires in COVID-19. In the study overall: Sites across the United States, Italy and Spain contributed samples from acute and convalescent COVID-19.

This clone occurred once. This CDR3 has 14 amino acids. Germline values: CDR1 MDHEN, CDR2 SYDVKM. Trimming took off 3 bases at V and 7 bases at J, with 12 bases between the two ends. In the source study's methods: Reference gene primer amplification gave nucleated cell count estimates. Only in-frame clones appear in the TCRdb table, and some are missing; sequencing was by immunoSEQ multiplex PCR. V, J and clone size are those of that table, while D and trimming were read from the DNA. The data show fewer than 140,000 clones, over 55% seen once. V and J are TRBV28 and TRBJ2-2; tentative D call: TRBD1 (6 bases). This TCR was recovered from a human donor with acute or convalescent COVID-19. The donor label of this sample is uncertain. The sequencing sample was made of peripheral blood. The CDR3 bases are TGTGCCAGCAGTTTCTCGCAGGGGATCGGGGAGCTGTTTTTT. Translation: CASSFSQGIGELFF.